Listed below are T cell receptor beta chains from one sample, sequenced in a study of blood T cell repertoires in COVID-19. Measured with immunoSEQ multiplex PCR; TCRdb has only the in-frame clones, and not every one. The data show about 36,000 clones, approximately 80% seen once. The sequencing sample was made of peripheral blood. These TCRs come from a human donor in a cohort sampled during active COVID-19. Each CDR3 is given with its conserved first and last residue. The order of the fields is V gene, clone size, D gene, J gene, CDR3 DNA, CDR3 protein. A D gene is named only where the DNA matches it firmly. The size of a clone is reported for some rows only, either as once, few or many, or as a class for expanded clones.

v_call: TRBV5-4
clone_size: -
d_call: -
j_call: TRBJ1-1
cdr3_nt: TGTGCCAGCAGCGGTGGGGGCACCTCGCACACTGAAGCTTTCTTT
cdr3_aa: CASSGGGTSHTEAFF

v_call: TRBV20-1
clone_size: -
d_call: TRBD1
j_call: TRBJ2-3
cdr3_nt: TGCAGTGCTAGTATAGGCTTTAAAGGGACAGGGAACAGAGATACGCAGTATTTT
cdr3_aa: CSASIGFKGTGNRDTQYF

v_call: TRBV5-4
clone_size: -
d_call: TRBD1
j_call: TRBJ1-6
cdr3_nt: TGTGCCAGCAGCTTGGAGGGACAGTATAATTCACCCCTCCACTTT
cdr3_aa: CASSLEGQYNSPLHF

v_call: TRBV3-1/TRBV3-2
clone_size: -
d_call: TRBD1
j_call: TRBJ1-2
cdr3_nt: TGTGCCAGCAGCCACATCCAGGCGGCCAGGGGGCGTCGTTATTGGGGCTACACCTTC
cdr3_aa: CASSHIQAARGRRYWGYTF

v_call: TRBV29-1
clone_size: few
d_call: -
j_call: TRBJ2-1
cdr3_nt: TGCAGCGTTGTACAGGGTACACAGGGTGAGCAGTTCTTC
cdr3_aa: CSVVQGTQGEQFF

v_call: TRBV11-2
clone_size: -
d_call: TRBD1
j_call: TRBJ1-2
cdr3_nt: TGTGCCAGCAGCACGGGACAGGGAGCGTATGGCTACACCTTC
cdr3_aa: CASSTGQGAYGYTF

v_call: TRBV12-3/TRBV12-4
clone_size: -
d_call: -
j_call: TRBJ2-1
cdr3_nt: TGTGCCAGCAGTACAGGGACAACCCATGAGCAGTTCTTC
cdr3_aa: CASSTGTTHEQFF

v_call: TRBV6-2/TRBV6-3
clone_size: -
d_call: TRBD1
j_call: TRBJ2-6
cdr3_nt: TGTGCCAGCAGTCGCAGATTCCAGGGGGCTATGGTTGGGGCCAACGTCCTGACTTTC
cdr3_aa: CASSRRFQGAMVGANVLTF

v_call: TRBV7-2
clone_size: few
d_call: -
j_call: TRBJ1-1
cdr3_nt: TGTGCCAGCAGCTTAGATGTCCGGGGCACTGAAGCTTTCTTT
cdr3_aa: CASSLDVRGTEAFF

v_call: TRBV7-9
clone_size: -
d_call: TRBD2
j_call: TRBJ2-2
cdr3_nt: TGTGCCAGCAGGCATAGCCCCCAGCGGGGTCGTACCGGGGAGCTGTTTTTT
cdr3_aa: CASRHSPQRGRTGELFF

v_call: TRBV6-5
clone_size: -
d_call: -
j_call: TRBJ1-2
cdr3_nt: TGTGCCAGCAGTTACTCGAACAGGGCCCGAGGAGGCTACACCTTC
cdr3_aa: CASSYSNRARGGYTF

v_call: TRBV30
clone_size: few
d_call: TRBD1
j_call: TRBJ2-7
cdr3_nt: TGTGCCTGGAGGACAGGGGGCGCCTACGAGCAGTACTTC
cdr3_aa: CAWRTGGAYEQYF

v_call: TRBV6-5
clone_size: -
d_call: TRBD2
j_call: TRBJ2-7
cdr3_nt: TGTGCCAGCGGGGGGGGGAGCTCCTACGAGCAGTACTTC
cdr3_aa: CASGGGSSYEQYF

v_call: TRBV12-3/TRBV12-4
clone_size: -
d_call: TRBD2
j_call: TRBJ2-1
cdr3_nt: TGTGCCAGCAGTTCTAGCGGGGCGAATGAGCAGTTCTTC
cdr3_aa: CASSSSGANEQFF

v_call: TRBV6-1
clone_size: -
d_call: -
j_call: TRBJ2-7
cdr3_nt: TGTGCCAGCAGTGAACCACGTGCGAAGAACTTTTTCTACGAGCAGTACTTC
cdr3_aa: CASSEPRAKNFFYEQYF

v_call: TRBV4-3
clone_size: -
d_call: -
j_call: TRBJ2-2
cdr3_nt: TGCGCCAGCAGCCAAGGTGGGGGCCTGAACACCGGGGAGCTGTTTTTT
cdr3_aa: CASSQGGGLNTGELFF

v_call: TRBV28
clone_size: -
d_call: TRBD2
j_call: TRBJ2-7
cdr3_nt: TGTGCCAGCAGTATCCCACTAGCGGGGGGGCCCGAGCAGTACTTC
cdr3_aa: CASSIPLAGGPEQYF

v_call: TRBV6-5
clone_size: -
d_call: TRBD2
j_call: TRBJ2-2
cdr3_nt: TGTGCCAGCCCCCTAGCGGACGCGAACACCGGGGAGCTGTTTTTT
cdr3_aa: CASPLADANTGELFF

v_call: TRBV25-1
clone_size: -
d_call: TRBD1
j_call: TRBJ1-2
cdr3_nt: TGTGCCAGCAGTGCCTCGTCAGGGACAGCTAACTATGGCTACACCTTC
cdr3_aa: CASSASSGTANYGYTF

v_call: TRBV24-1
clone_size: -
d_call: TRBD1
j_call: TRBJ2-3
cdr3_nt: TGTGCCACCAGTGATCTGGACAGGAGCACAGATACGCAGTATTTT
cdr3_aa: CATSDLDRSTDTQYF

v_call: TRBV10-3
clone_size: -
d_call: TRBD1
j_call: TRBJ1-1
cdr3_nt: TGTGCCATCAGTGAGTCGACAGGGGGCGGGGTGAACACTGAAGCTTTCTTT
cdr3_aa: CAISESTGGGVNTEAFF

v_call: TRBV7-9
clone_size: -
d_call: -
j_call: TRBJ2-5
cdr3_nt: TGTGCCAGCAGCTTCAACCAAGGCGGGACCCAGTACTTC
cdr3_aa: CASSFNQGGTQYF

v_call: TRBV5-4
clone_size: -
d_call: TRBD2
j_call: TRBJ2-4
cdr3_nt: TGTGCCAGCAGCCCGGGGGGGCCTGGAAACATTCAGTACTTC
cdr3_aa: CASSPGGPGNIQYF

v_call: TRBV4-3
clone_size: -
d_call: TRBD2
j_call: TRBJ2-2
cdr3_nt: TGCGCCAGCAGCCAAGGGGGACTAGCGGGGGGAAGGACGACCGGGGAGCTGTTTTTT
cdr3_aa: CASSQGGLAGGRTTGELFF

v_call: TRBV18
clone_size: once
d_call: TRBD1
j_call: TRBJ1-2
cdr3_nt: TGTGCCAGCTCACCACAGAGTGAGACAGGGGTGTCTGGCTACACCTTC
cdr3_aa: CASSPQSETGVSGYTF

v_call: TRBV18
clone_size: -
d_call: -
j_call: TRBJ1-2
cdr3_nt: TGTGCCAGCTCACGGGAGGGGACCTATGGCTACACCTTC
cdr3_aa: CASSREGTYGYTF

v_call: TRBV3-1/TRBV3-2
clone_size: once
d_call: -
j_call: TRBJ1-1
cdr3_nt: TGTGCCAGCAGCCAAGGGCACCGAGGGGGCACTGAAGCTTTCTTT
cdr3_aa: CASSQGHRGGTEAFF

v_call: TRBV6-1
clone_size: -
d_call: -
j_call: TRBJ1-6
cdr3_nt: TGTGCCAGCAGTGAAGCGGCGGATTCACCCCTCCACTTT
cdr3_aa: CASSEAADSPLHF

v_call: TRBV12-3/TRBV12-4
clone_size: -
d_call: -
j_call: TRBJ1-2
cdr3_nt: TGTGCCAGCAGTTTCTTCGGGGATGGCTACACCTTC
cdr3_aa: CASSFFGDGYTF

v_call: TRBV7-3
clone_size: -
d_call: -
j_call: TRBJ1-1
cdr3_nt: TGTGCCAGCAGCTTATGGGGGGACACTGAAGCTTTCTTT
cdr3_aa: CASSLWGDTEAFF

v_call: TRBV18
clone_size: -
d_call: TRBD1
j_call: TRBJ2-3
cdr3_nt: TGTGCCAGCTCACGCCAACAGGGGTGGGCACACACAGATACGCAGTATTTT
cdr3_aa: CASSRQQGWAHTDTQYF

v_call: TRBV4-1
clone_size: -
d_call: TRBD2
j_call: TRBJ2-5
cdr3_nt: TGCGCCAGCAGCCCAGGACTAGCGGGCTCACAAGAGACCCAGTACTTC
cdr3_aa: CASSPGLAGSQETQYF

v_call: TRBV19
clone_size: -
d_call: -
j_call: TRBJ1-5
cdr3_nt: TGTGCCAGTAGAATGGGGGGGGTTACTAGTCAGCCCCAGCATTTT
cdr3_aa: CASRMGGVTSQPQHF

v_call: TRBV4-3
clone_size: medium-sized
d_call: TRBD1
j_call: TRBJ1-4
cdr3_nt: TGCGCCAGCAGCCAAGATGTTTTTCCGGGACAGGCCATAGAAAAACTGTTTTTT
cdr3_aa: CASSQDVFPGQAIEKLFF

v_call: TRBV6-5
clone_size: -
d_call: -
j_call: TRBJ1-1
cdr3_nt: TGTGCCAGCAGTTACTCGGAGGGCTTCGGGACTGAAGCTTTCTTT
cdr3_aa: CASSYSEGFGTEAFF

v_call: TRBV11-3
clone_size: once
d_call: TRBD2
j_call: TRBJ2-2
cdr3_nt: TGTGCCAGCAGTCGCGAGGGACTAGCGGGGAAAATCAACACCGGGGAGCTGTTTTTT
cdr3_aa: CASSREGLAGKINTGELFF

v_call: TRBV7-3
clone_size: -
d_call: TRBD2
j_call: TRBJ2-3
cdr3_nt: TGTGCCAGCAGCTCCCACCTGGGACTAGCGGGGATAGATACGCAGTATTTT
cdr3_aa: CASSSHLGLAGIDTQYF

v_call: TRBV19
clone_size: -
d_call: TRBD2
j_call: TRBJ2-5
cdr3_nt: TGTGCCAGTAGTAATCCGGGACTAGCGGGGTGGTCGGAGACCCAGTACTTC
cdr3_aa: CASSNPGLAGWSETQYF

v_call: TRBV5-1
clone_size: -
d_call: TRBD1
j_call: TRBJ1-1
cdr3_nt: TGCGCCAGCAGCACCGGGACAGGGGTCACTGAAGCTTTCTTT
cdr3_aa: CASSTGTGVTEAFF

v_call: TRBV7-7
clone_size: -
d_call: TRBD1
j_call: TRBJ2-5
cdr3_nt: TGTGCTAGCAGCTTAGGGGGACAGGGCCAAGAGACCCAGTACTTC
cdr3_aa: CASSLGGQGQETQYF

v_call: TRBV28
clone_size: -
d_call: TRBD1
j_call: TRBJ1-5
cdr3_nt: TGTGCCAGCAGCCCACCACAGGGGGTAGGCAATCAGCCCCAGCATTTT
cdr3_aa: CASSPPQGVGNQPQHF

v_call: TRBV11-3
clone_size: -
d_call: TRBD1
j_call: TRBJ2-5
cdr3_nt: TGTGCCAGCAGCTTAGATCTGGGGACAGGGGGCTCGGAGACCCAGTACTTC
cdr3_aa: CASSLDLGTGGSETQYF

v_call: TRBV7-2
clone_size: -
d_call: TRBD2
j_call: TRBJ2-2
cdr3_nt: TGTGCCAGCAGCTTAATGACTAGCGGGGCTGCGAACACCGGGGAGCTGTTTTTT
cdr3_aa: CASSLMTSGAANTGELFF

v_call: TRBV4-2
clone_size: -
d_call: TRBD1
j_call: TRBJ1-1
cdr3_nt: TGTGCCAGCAGCCGGGACAGGGACACTGAAGCTTTCTTT
cdr3_aa: CASSRDRDTEAFF

v_call: TRBV7-2
clone_size: -
d_call: TRBD1
j_call: TRBJ1-6
cdr3_nt: TGTGCCAGTAGGACAGGGGTGTCGAATTCACCCCTCCACTTT
cdr3_aa: CASRTGVSNSPLHF